This is a list of T cell receptor beta chains from one sample in a study of blood T cell repertoires in COVID-19. Profiling relied on immunoSEQ multiplex PCR, and the TCRdb table lists in-frame clones only, not all of them. The repertoire includes about 27,000 clones, roughly four fifths of them detected once, and approximately 40% sits in the top ten. The sample comprised peripheral blood. The source of these receptors is a woman older than 75 with acute or convalescent COVID-19. CDR3s include the opening cysteine and the closing phenylalanine or tryptophan. Each record gives: J gene, D gene, clone size, V gene, CDR3 DNA, CDR3 protein. A D gene is named only where the DNA matches it firmly. Size tells how often a clone was seen (once, few, many) or the class of an expanded clone, and some rows leave it out.

TRBJ2-2,TRBD2,.,TRBV27,TGTGCCAGCAGTTTGTGGACTAGCGGGACCGGGGAGCTGTTTTTT,CASSLWTSGTGELFF
TRBJ2-4,.,.,TRBV30,TGTGCCTGGACCCTAAAGGGGATTCCGGGAAACATTCAGTACTTC,CAWTLKGIPGNIQYF
TRBJ1-2,.,.,TRBV28,TGTGCCAGCAGGGCCCTGACAGTCTATGGCTACACCTTC,CASRALTVYGYTF
TRBJ2-7,.,.,TRBV7-2,TGTGCCAGCAGCAACGGAGCCTACGAGCAGTACTTC,CASSNGAYEQYF
TRBJ2-1,TRBD2,large,TRBV9,TGTGCCAGCAGCGAACGGACTAGCGGGAGGGATGAGCAGTTCTTC,CASSERTSGRDEQFF
TRBJ1-4,.,.,TRBV12-3/TRBV12-4,TGTGCCAGCAGTTTAAGGCAGGGAGGACTGTTTTTT,CASSLRQGGLFF
TRBJ2-3,TRBD2,.,TRBV3-1/TRBV3-2,TGTGCCAGCAGCCCCGCCCCCGGACTAGTGGCCACAGATACGCAGTATTTT,CASSPAPGLVATDTQYF
TRBJ1-2,TRBD1,.,TRBV6-6,TGTGCCAGCAAACGGGACAGGGGGACCGATGGCTACACCTTC,CASKRDRGTDGYTF
TRBJ1-1,TRBD1,.,TRBV6-5,TGTGCCAGCAGTCGGCTCGGGACAGGGGTGGCTGAAGCTTTCTTT,CASSRLGTGVAEAFF
TRBJ1-3,.,.,TRBV11-3,TGTGCCAGCAGCTCGACGCTCGTACAGGGTCTGTCTGGAAACACCATATATTTT,CASSSTLVQGLSGNTIYF
TRBJ1-4,.,once,TRBV28,TGTGCCAGCAGTGTAAGGACAGATGAAAAACTGTTTTTT,CASSVRTDEKLFF
TRBJ2-3,TRBD2,.,TRBV6-5,TGTGCCAGCAGTTACCCGACTAGCGGAAAGGATACGCAGTATTTT,CASSYPTSGKDTQYF
TRBJ1-1,.,few,TRBV28,TGTGCCAGCAGTTACTCGGGGATAGGAGACACTGAAGCTTTCTTT,CASSYSGIGDTEAFF
TRBJ1-6,.,.,TRBV5-6,TGTGCCAGCAGCTTGTGGGGGGCACCCCTCCACTTT,CASSLWGAPLHF
TRBJ2-4,TRBD2,.,TRBV7-3,TGTGCCAGCAGCCCTAGCCGGGGGGGCAAAAACATTCAGTACTTC,CASSPSRGGKNIQYF
TRBJ2-6,.,.,TRBV3-1/TRBV3-2,TGTGCCAGCAGCCCCTCCTGGGAGTTCATCTCTGGGGCCAACGTCCTGACTTTC,CASSPSWEFISGANVLTF
TRBJ1-2,TRBD1,once,TRBV15,TGTGCCACCAGCAGGGTTCTGGACAGGGGGTTTGGCTACACCTTC,CATSRVLDRGFGYTF
TRBJ2-5,TRBD1,few,TRBV6-4,TGTGCCACCGGGGACAGGGAGGAAGAGACCCAGTACTTC,CATGDREEETQYF
TRBJ1-2,TRBD1,many,TRBV7-2,TGTGCCAGCAGCTTTACCGGGACAGGGGGTAACTATGGCTACACCTTC,CASSFTGTGGNYGYTF
TRBJ2-3,.,.,TRBV5-1,TGCGCCAGCAGCCGACAGTTTTTCTACACAGATACGCAGTATTTT,CASSRQFFYTDTQYF
TRBJ1-1,.,.,TRBV6-5,TGTGCCAGCAGTTACACGAGTCTGAACACTGAAGCTTTCTTT,CASSYTSLNTEAFF
TRBJ1-6,TRBD1,.,TRBV27,TGTGCCAGCAGTTCATCGGGACAGGGGAATTCACCCCTCCACTTT,CASSSSGQGNSPLHF
TRBJ2-3,TRBD2,.,TRBV28,TGTGCCAGCAGTTTATGGGCTAGCGGATCAGATACGCAGTATTTT,CASSLWASGSDTQYF
TRBJ2-7,.,.,TRBV7-9,TGTGCCAGCAGCTTAGTTCAGCGTCAGAGAGGCGAGCAGTACTTC,CASSLVQRQRGEQYF
TRBJ1-5,.,.,TRBV7-2,TGTGCCAGCACCCTGGCGGGGAATCAGCCCCAGCATTTT,CASTLAGNQPQHF
TRBJ2-5,.,.,TRBV28,TGTGCCAGCAGAACCGGGTGGCGAGAGACCCAGTACTTC,CASRTGWRETQYF
TRBJ2-3,TRBD2,.,TRBV28,TGTGCCAGCAGTTCTCCATCGGGAGGGGCAGATACGCAGTATTTT,CASSSPSGGADTQYF
TRBJ1-4,.,.,TRBV2,TGTGCCAGCGGCGCCCCCAGGAATGAAAAACTGTTTTTT,CASGAPRNEKLFF
TRBJ2-7,TRBD2,.,TRBV30,TGTGCCTGGAGTGTGCGGGGGGAGCAGTACTTC,CAWSVRGEQYF
TRBJ2-1,TRBD2,.,TRBV7-2,TGTGCCAGCAGCCCTCTAGCGGGAGCCTACAATGAGCAGTTCTTC,CASSPLAGAYNEQFF
TRBJ2-5,TRBD1,.,TRBV5-1,TGCGCCAGCAGCTCCGATCTCGACAGGGGGCAGACCCAGTACTTC,CASSSDLDRGQTQYF
TRBJ1-3,.,.,TRBV27,TGTGCCAGCAGTTTATCTCCCCGACACGGAAACACCATATATTTT,CASSLSPRHGNTIYF
TRBJ1-5,TRBD1,.,TRBV6-5,TGTGCCAGCAGTTCACCGGGACAGGGGGATCAGCCCCAGCATTTT,CASSSPGQGDQPQHF
TRBJ2-2,TRBD1,.,TRBV7-2,TGTGCCAGCAGCCCCGACAGGGATCACACCGGGGAGCTGTTTTTT,CASSPDRDHTGELFF
TRBJ1-1,TRBD1,.,TRBV5-1,TGCGCCAGCAGCGAAGACAGGGGCCGGAACACTGAAGCTTTCTTT,CASSEDRGRNTEAFF
TRBJ1-2,TRBD1,.,TRBV4-1,TGCGCCAGCAGCCGGACAGGGGGGGTCTATGGCTACACCTTC,CASSRTGGVYGYTF
TRBJ1-3,TRBD1,.,TRBV5-1,TGCGCCAGCAGCTTTGGACAGGTGGTCTCTGGAAACACCATATATTTT,CASSFGQVVSGNTIYF
TRBJ2-1,TRBD2,.,TRBV5-1,TGCGCCAGCAGCCCGAACATAGCGGGAGGAACCCGTGAGCAGTTCTTC,CASSPNIAGGTREQFF
TRBJ2-3,TRBD1,.,TRBV5-6,TGTGCCAGCAGCGACCCCGGACAGGGTAAAACAAATACGCAGTATTTT,CASSDPGQGKTNTQYF
TRBJ2-7,TRBD2,few,TRBV9,TGTGCCAGCAGCGTAGCTTCCACCGAGGAGGCGGGAGCTACCTACGAGCAGTACTTC,CASSVASTEEAGATYEQYF
TRBJ2-6,.,few,TRBV18,TGTGCCAGCTCACCTCGACAGATAGATGGGGCCAACGTCCTGACTTTC,CASSPRQIDGANVLTF
TRBJ1-4,.,once,TRBV5-1,TGCGCCAGCAGAGTAGAATGGGTGGGGGGAGACCAACGTGAAAAACTGTTTTTT,CASRVEWVGGDQREKLFF
TRBJ1-5,.,.,TRBV7-9,TGTGCCAGCAGTTCGTCCGACAGCTCCAATCAGCCCCAGCATTTT,CASSSSDSSNQPQHF